The 25 T cell receptor beta chains presented below share a single source sample, sequenced in a study of cytomegalovirus exposure and HLA in healthy donors. Primers for the PCR totalled 60 Vbeta and 13 Jbeta. Some clones are missing from TCRdb's copy, which holds only in-frame ones; the method was immunoSEQ multiplex PCR. The repertoire holds roughly 220,000 clones, with approximately 80% as singletons. Material for sequencing was PBMCs. These receptors all stem from a man aged 50-59 years in good health and CMV-seronegative.

This clone was observed a handful of times. J is TRBJ2-3 and V is TRBV25-1, with 7 bases that match TRBD2. The CDR3 runs to 12 residues. Per germline, CDR1 MGHDK and CDR2 SYGVNS. The ends lost 7 bases at V and 6 bases at J; junction bases unmatched: 4. The CDR3 coding sequence is TGTGCCAGCACCATTAGCGGGGATACGCAGTATTTT. Protein sequence: CASTISGDTQYF.

The V call is TRBV29-1, the J call TRBJ1-2; 7 bases fit TRBD1. Germline CDR1 and CDR2: SQVTM and ANQGSEA. This CDR3 contains 15 residues. V dropped 3 bases and J dropped 1; count of bases not matched to a gene: 8. CDR3 in amino acids: CSVDGTAILNYGYTF. The CDR3 DNA is TGCAGCGTTGATGGGACAGCCATCCTTAACTATGGCTACACCTTC.

The V call is TRBV27, the J call TRBJ2-7; the D gene is possibly TRBD1 (6 bases). V lost 5 bases and J 5 bases, leaving 16 bases between the germline ends. Germline V gene data show CDR1 as MNHEY and CDR2 as SMNVEV (reference sequence). This CDR3 has 14 residues. CDR3 sequence: CASSQSRGSHEQYF. Written as DNA, the CDR3 is TGTGCCAGCAGTCAGTCGAGGGGGTCCCACGAGCAGTACTTC.

V gene TRBV6-6 combines with J gene TRBJ2-5; 8 nucleotides line up with TRBD2. V shed 2 bases, J shed 4 bases, and the junction held 6 bases outside the gene matches. The CDR3 length is 15 residues. Germline CDR1 is MNHNY and CDR2 is SVGAGI (reference sequence). The CDR3 spells CASSYPGGSRETQYF. For the CDR3, the DNA is TGTGCCAGCAGTTACCCGGGAGGGTCGCGAGAGACCCAGTACTTC.

The chain joins TRBV7-3 to TRBJ1-1, with D possibly matching TRBD1 (5 bases). V was pared by 4 bases and J by 1 base, with 7 bases between. There are 13 residues in the CDR3. Germline CDR1 reads SGHTA; CDR2 reads FQGTGA. In DNA, the CDR3 is TGTGCCAGCAGCTCCCAGGGGAACACTGAAGCTTTCTTT. Translation: CASSSQGNTEAFF. The full variable domain, completed using reference TRBV7-3 and TRBJ1-1, is GAGVSQTPSNKVTEKGKYVELRCDPISGHTALYWYRQSLGQGPEFLIYFQGTGAADDSGLPNDRFFAVRPEGSVSTLKIQRTERGDSAVYLCASSSQGNTEAFFGQGTRLTVV.

The sample holds a few counts of this clone. The V call is TRBV5-1, the J call TRBJ2-7, with D perhaps TRBD2 (5 bases). Germline assignment: CDR1 SGHRS and CDR2 YFSETQ. There are 14 residues in the CDR3. Trimming stripped 0 bases from V and 4 bases from J, with 11 bases between. CDR3 coding DNA: TGCGCCAGCAGCTTGGTGAGCGGAAATTACGAGCAGTACTTC. Its translation is CASSLVSGNYEQYF.

The V gene is TRBV19, the J gene TRBJ1-1; TRBD1 matches at 9 bases. V lost 7 bases and J lost 1; bases outside the gene matches: 4. CDR3 length: 14 amino acids. CDR1 is LNHDA, CDR2 SQIVND, per germline (reference sequence). This chain's CDR3 is CASINRGRNTEAFF. The CDR3 DNA reads as TGTGCCAGTATCAACAGGGGGCGGAACACTGAAGCTTTCTTT.

The chain employs TRBV20-1 and TRBJ1-2; possibly TRBD1 for D (5 bases). Germline-derived CDR1 and CDR2 are DFQATT and SNEGSKA (reference sequence). V was clipped by 3 bases and J by 6 bases, with 8 bases between them. This CDR3 comprises 11 residues. Here the CDR3 reads CSASSGNGYTF. The CDR3 DNA reads as TGCAGTGCTAGTTCAGGGAATGGCTACACCTTC.

Here the CDR3 reads CASSDINLSYEQYF. CDR3 DNA: TGTGCCAGCAGTGATATAAACTTGTCCTACGAGCAGTACTTC. V gene TRBV6-1 combines with J gene TRBJ2-7, with unresolved D. Germline lookup yields CDR1 MNHNS and CDR2 SASEGT. There are 14 residues in the CDR3. V was pared by 3 bases and J by 1 base, with 10 bases between.

The gene calls are TRBV6-6 and TRBJ2-2, with D possibly TRBD2 on 6 matching bases. Germline V gene data show CDR1 as MNHNY and CDR2 as SVGAGI (reference sequence). This CDR3 region has 13 residues. The V end was cut by 8 bases, the J end by 2 bases, with 9 bases between. The CDR3 region is CASQGLNTGELFF. The CDR3 DNA reads as TGTGCCAGCCAGGGACTCAACACCGGGGAGCTGTTTTTT.

The chain has TRBV7-2 and TRBJ2-1; the match to TRBD2 covers 9 bases. The CDR3 covers 16 residues. The J segment lost 2 bases and the V segment lost 4 bases, leaving 6 bases of the junction unmatched. Germline assignment: CDR1 SGHTA and CDR2 FQGNSA. Here the CDR3 reads CASSSSSGITYNEQFF. CDR3 nucleotides: TGTGCCAGCAGCTCCTCTAGCGGGATCACCTACAATGAGCAGTTCTTC.

The V gene is TRBV7-2, the J gene TRBJ2-1; D is undetermined. The CDR3 covers 13 residues. The ends were cut back, 1 base at V and 2 bases at J, with 3 bases in the middle. Germline CDR1 SGHTA, CDR2 FQGNSA. The CDR3: CASSLVAYNEQFF. The CDR3 bases are TGTGCCAGCAGCTTAGTAGCCTACAATGAGCAGTTCTTC.

This clone was recorded a few times. The V and J genes are TRBV2 and TRBJ2-3; 8 nucleotides line up with TRBD1. CDR3 size: 12 residues. J was trimmed by 4 bases and V by 10 bases; bases with no gene match: 4. CDR1 and CDR2 (germline): SNHLY, FYNNEI. The CDR3 sequence: CATRTGSDTQYF. CDR3 in DNA: TGTGCCACCCGGACAGGGTCAGATACGCAGTATTTT.

The chain combines TRBV2 with TRBJ2-7; D not resolved. CDR1 and CDR2 from the germline V gene are SNHLY and FYNNEI. The CDR3 has 15 amino acids. Trimming removed 0 bases from V and 6 bases from J, with 15 bases in between. The CDR3, as DNA: TGTGCCAGCAGTGAAGCCCGAAAGCCGCGTCCCGAGCAGTACTTC. Protein product: CASSEARKPRPEQYF.

The chain uses TRBV18 and TRBJ2-1, with D possibly matching TRBD2 (5 bases). Trimming left V 2 bases short and J 5 bases short, with 10 bases between. CDR1 and CDR2 (germline): KGHSH, LQKENI. CDR3 length: 14 amino acids. The CDR3 spells CASSPVSGNNEQFF. The CDR3 coding sequence is TGTGCCAGCTCACCAGTTTCCGGGAACAATGAGCAGTTCTTC.

The gene calls are TRBV19 and TRBJ2-1, with a tentative D call TRBD1 (5 bases). Germline V CDR1 and CDR2: LNHDA, SQIVND (reference sequence). The CDR3 runs to 14 residues. With 7 bases removed from V and 0 bases from J, the gap between germline ends came to 10 bases. The CDR3 loop reads CASTGSSSYNEQFF. In DNA form, the CDR3 reads TGTGCCAGTACAGGGTCGAGCTCCTACAATGAGCAGTTCTTC.

The gene calls are TRBV10-1 and TRBJ2-2; no reliable D call. CDR3 length: 13 residues. Germline V gene lookup returns CDR1 WNHNN and CDR2 SYGVQD (reference sequence). The V gene lost 3 bases and the J gene lost 2 bases, with 4 bases spanning the gap. DNA for the CDR3: TGCGCCAGCAGTGACCGTAACACCGGGGAGCTGTTTTTT. Encoded protein: CASSDRNTGELFF.

CDR3: CASSQALQPSFQETQYF. In nucleotides, the CDR3 is TGCGCCAGCAGCCAAGCATTACAGCCATCGTTTCAAGAGACCCAGTACTTC. This rearrangement joins TRBV4-1 to TRBJ2-5; no firm D call. From germline, CDR1 is MGHRA and CDR2 YSYEKL. Deletions cut 1 base from V and 2 bases from J, with 17 bases between. The CDR3 totals 17 residues.

In the case of this clone: One end of the junction varies from germline; a read error may be responsible. At the DNA level, this CDR3 is encoded by other sequences in the same sample as well. This rearrangement joins TRBV30 to TRBJ2-7, with 8 bases that match TRBD2. The CDR3 runs to 18 residues. Germline V gives CDR1 GTSNPN, CDR2 SVGIG (reference sequence). In DNA, the CDR3 is TGTGCTTGGAGGGAGCCAGCGGGAGTCTCCCCCGGCTCCTACGAGCAGTACTTC. This sequence encodes CAWREPAGVSPGSYEQYF.

This clone was observed once. The chain employs TRBV12-5 and TRBJ2-7, with 9 nucleotides matching TRBD1. This CDR3 region has 12 residues. V was clipped by 6 bases and J by 3 bases; unmatched bases: 0. Looked up from germline, CDR1 is LGHNT and CDR2 is FRNRAP. CDR3 sequence reads: CASGTGGYEQYF. The CDR3 nucleotides read TGTGCTAGTGGGACAGGGGGCTACGAGCAGTACTTC.

This clone appeared a few times. This chain links TRBV6-1 with TRBJ2-7; 12 bases are a match to TRBD2. The CDR3 consists of 14 residues. Germline V gives CDR1 MNHNS, CDR2 SASEGT. V was clipped by 11 bases and J by 0 bases; unmatched bases: 5. CDR3 in DNA: TGTGCCGGTGGACTAGCGGGGAGCTCCTACGAGCAGTACTTC. Translation: CAGGLAGSSYEQYF.

The chain links TRBV29-1 to TRBJ1-5; 7 nucleotides align to TRBD1. This CDR3 contains 16 residues. The germline CDR1 and CDR2 sequences are SQVTM and ANQGSEA. V trimming: 7 bases; J trimming: 0 bases; junction bases outside the gene matches: 12. CDR3 amino acids: CSAASSGTDSNQPQHF. DNA for the CDR3: TGCAGCGCTGCTTCGTCCGGGACAGATAGCAATCAGCCCCAGCATTTT.

J is TRBJ1-2 and V is TRBV25-1; D remains unclear. The V end lost 1 base, the J end lost 8 bases, and 5 bases lay between the germline ends. The V gene's germline CDR1 is MGHDK and CDR2 SYGVNS. This CDR3 comprises 11 residues. The CDR3 region has the DNA TGTGCCAGCAGTGAATTTACAGGCTACACCTTC. Its protein is CASSEFTGYTF.

This CDR3 is CASGRARSMENQPQHF. CDR3 bases: TGTGCCAGCGGGAGGGCAAGGTCTATGGAAAATCAGCCCCAGCATTTT. The rearrangement links TRBV2 to TRBJ1-5, with no clear D. The CDR3 sequence is 16 residues long. Trimming removed 8 bases from V and 4 bases from J, with 21 bases in between. Germline V CDR1 and CDR2: SNHLY, FYNNEI.

This chain uses TRBV28 with TRBJ1-5, with D unresolved. Trimming took off 5 bases at V and 8 bases at J, with 10 bases between the two ends. The CDR3 extends over 12 amino acids. Germline V lookup: CDR1 MDHEN, CDR2 SYDVKM. CDR3 in amino acids: CASSQTIEPQHF. CDR3 bases: TGTGCCAGCAGTCAAACAATTGAGCCCCAGCATTTT.